This entry concerns a single T cell receptor beta chain. This specimen comes from a study of control samples from healthy donors and cancer patients. The repertoire was sequenced with immunoSEQ multiplex PCR; TCRdb's copy has only in-frame clones and lacks some. The data show some 150,000 clones, 91% seen once. CDR3 length: 14 residues. Trimming took 5 bases from V and 0 from J; bases not matched to a gene: 4. Germline lookup yields CDR1 SGHTA and CDR2 FQGNSA. The sequenced material came from blood. This TCR was recovered from a man between 18 and 29 years old in good health. The V call is TRBV7-2, the J call TRBJ2-7, with 7 bases identical to TRBD1. The CDR3 bases are TGTGCCAGCAGCGGACAGGTGAGCTCCTACGAGCAGTACTTC. Encoded protein: CASSGQVSSYEQYF. The variable domain in full, completed from reference TRBV7-2 and TRBJ2-7, reads GAGVSQSPSNKVTEKGKDVELRCDPISGHTALYWYRQSLGQGLEFLIYFQGNSAPDKSGLPSDRFSAERTGGSVSTLTIQRTQQEDSAVYLCASSGQVSSYEQYFGPGTRLTVT.